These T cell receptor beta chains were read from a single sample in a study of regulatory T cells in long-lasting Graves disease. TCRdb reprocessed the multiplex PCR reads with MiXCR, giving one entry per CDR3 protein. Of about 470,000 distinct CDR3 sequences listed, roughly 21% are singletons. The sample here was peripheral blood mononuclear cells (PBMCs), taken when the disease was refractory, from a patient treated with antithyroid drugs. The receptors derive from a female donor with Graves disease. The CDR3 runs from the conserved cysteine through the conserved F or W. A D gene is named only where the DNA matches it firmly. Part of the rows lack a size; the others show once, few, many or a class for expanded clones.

CDR3: CAWWRDNNSSYEQYF; DNA: TGTGCCTGGTGGAGGGACAACAATAGCTCCTACGAGCAGTACTTC; V: TRBV30; size: NA; D: NA; J: TRBJ2-7
CDR3: CASRTRGGLAKNIQYF; DNA: TGTGCCAGCCGGACTAGAGGGGGCTTAGCCAAAAACATTCAGTACTTC; V: TRBV6-1; size: many; D: NA; J: TRBJ2-4
CDR3: CASNQGPYSPLHF; DNA: TGTGCCAGCAATCAAGGTCCCTATTCACCCCTCCACTTT; V: TRBV6-2/TRBV6-3; size: many; D: NA; J: TRBJ1-6
CDR3: CASSLVDREVFF; DNA: TGTGCCAGCAGCCTCGTGGACCGCGAGGTTTTCTTC; V: TRBV12-3/TRBV12-4; size: many; D: NA; J: TRBJ2-7
CDR3: CASSFSGTGTTGELFF; DNA: TGTGCCAGCAGTTTTTCCGGGACAGGGACGACCGGGGAGCTGTTTTTT; V: TRBV12-3/TRBV12-4; size: many; D: TRBD1; J: TRBJ2-2
CDR3: CASSVDVRDGGELFF; DNA: TGTGCCAGCAGCGTAGATGTTAGGGATGGCGGGGAGCTGTTTTTT; V: TRBV9; size: NA; D: NA; J: TRBJ2-2
CDR3: CASSVGLEAQTEAFF; DNA: TGTGCCAGCAGCGTCGGACTCGAGGCCCAGACTGAAGCTTTCTTT; V: TRBV9; size: NA; D: NA; J: TRBJ1-1
CDR3: CASSLPQGTEAFF; DNA: TGTGCCAGCAGTTTACCACAGGGGACCGAAGCTTTCTTT; V: TRBV5-4; size: few; D: TRBD1; J: TRBJ1-1
CDR3: CASIIESRRWSGNTIYF; DNA: TGTGCCAGCATCATCGAAAGCCGCCGTTGGTCTGGAAACACCATATATTTT; V: TRBV12-3/TRBV12-4; size: many; D: NA; J: TRBJ1-3
CDR3: CASTLRGVSSGANVLTF; DNA: TGTGCCAGCACCCTCCGGGGGGTCTCGTCTGGGGCCAACGTCCTGACTTTC; V: TRBV11-2; size: many; D: TRBD2; J: TRBJ2-6
CDR3: CASSSQGADGYTF; DNA: TGTGCCAGCAGCTCACAGGGGGCCGATGGCTACACCTTC; V: TRBV7-9; size: NA; D: TRBD1; J: TRBJ1-2
CDR3: CASSVAGTWETQYF; DNA: TGTGCCAGCAGTGTAGCGGGGACCTGGGAGACCCAGTACTTC; V: TRBV6-1; size: NA; D: TRBD2; J: TRBJ2-5
CDR3: CASTPFNAHQETQYF; DNA: TGTGCCAGCACCCCTTTTAATGCACACCAAGAGACCCAGTACTTC; V: TRBV11-3; size: few; D: NA; J: TRBJ2-5
CDR3: CASSSSLLVGYTF; DNA: TGTGCCAGCAGTTCCTCCCTTCTTGTTGGCTACACCTTC; V: TRBV28; size: NA; D: NA; J: TRBJ1-2
CDR3: CASSPQQKETQYF; DNA: TGTGCCAGCTCACCGCAACAGAAAGAGACCCAGTACTTC; V: TRBV18; size: few; D: NA; J: TRBJ2-5
CDR3: CASSAGTGAGYGYTF; DNA: TGTGCCAGCAGTGCCGGGACAGGGGCGGGCTATGGCTACACCTTC; V: TRBV28; size: many; D: TRBD1; J: TRBJ1-2
CDR3: CASKTATGRLEKLFF; DNA: TGTGCCAGCAAAACCGCGACAGGGCGGCTAGAAAAACTGTTTTTT; V: TRBV28; size: many; D: TRBD1; J: TRBJ1-4
CDR3: CASGLRGYTF; DNA: TGTGCTAGTGGTTTGCGTGGCTACACCTTC; V: TRBV12-5; size: few; D: NA; J: TRBJ1-2
CDR3: CSAGSGGHEQYF; DNA: TGCAGTGCTGGTAGCGGCGGCCACGAGCAGTACTTC; V: TRBV20-1; size: NA; D: NA; J: TRBJ2-7
CDR3: CASSPVSGGGYQETQYF; DNA: TGTGCCAGCAGCCCAGTTAGCGGGGGCGGGTACCAAGAGACCCAGTACTTC; V: TRBV6-1; size: many; D: TRBD2; J: TRBJ2-5
CDR3: CAWSGQENYGYTF; DNA: TGTGCCTGGAGTGGACAGGAGAACTATGGCTACACCTTC; V: TRBV30; size: few; D: NA; J: TRBJ1-2
CDR3: CASSLREGGAAHHLAKNIQYF; DNA: TGTGCCAGCAGCTTAAGGGAAGGGGGGGCAGCCCATCACCTAGCCAAAAACATTCAGTACTTC; V: TRBV7-3; size: NA; D: NA; J: TRBJ2-4
CDR3: CASSEFAGDVNVAYEQYF; DNA: TGTGCCAGCAGTGAATTTGCGGGGGATGTGAATGTCGCGTACGAGCAGTACTTC; V: TRBV6-1; size: many; D: TRBD2; J: TRBJ2-7
CDR3: CASSITGSYGYTF; DNA: TGTGCCAGCAGTATTACAGGTTCCTATGGCTACACCTTC; V: TRBV28; size: many; D: NA; J: TRBJ1-2
CDR3: CASSRPGQPAYGYTF; DNA: TGTGCCAGCAGTCGGCCGGGACAGCCTGCCTATGGCTACACCTTC; V: TRBV28; size: NA; D: TRBD1; J: TRBJ1-2
CDR3: CASSLVFRQGTDYGYTF; DNA: TGTGCCAGCAGCTTAGTTTTTCGCCAAGGGACGGACTATGGCTACACCTTC; V: TRBV11-2; size: NA; D: NA; J: TRBJ1-2